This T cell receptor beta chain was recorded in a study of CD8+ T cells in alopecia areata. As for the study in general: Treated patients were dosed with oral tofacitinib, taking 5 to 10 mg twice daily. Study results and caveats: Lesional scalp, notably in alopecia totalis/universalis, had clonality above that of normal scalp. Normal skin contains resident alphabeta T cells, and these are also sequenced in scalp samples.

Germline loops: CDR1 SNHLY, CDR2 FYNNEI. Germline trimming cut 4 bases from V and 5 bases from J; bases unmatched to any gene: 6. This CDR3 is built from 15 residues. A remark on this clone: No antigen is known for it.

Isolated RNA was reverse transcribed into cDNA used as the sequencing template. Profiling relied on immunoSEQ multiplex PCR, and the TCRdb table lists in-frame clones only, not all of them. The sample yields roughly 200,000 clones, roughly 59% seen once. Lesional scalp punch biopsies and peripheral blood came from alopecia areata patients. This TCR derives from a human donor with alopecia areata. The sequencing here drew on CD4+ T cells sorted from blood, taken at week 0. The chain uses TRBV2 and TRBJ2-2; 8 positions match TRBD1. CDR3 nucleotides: TGTGCCAGCAGTGTCGGACAGGGACGTACCGGGGAGCTGTTTTTT. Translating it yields CASSVGQGRTGELFF.